Shown below are 18 T cell receptor beta chains from a single sample sequenced in a study of neurological immune-mediated disorders. TCRdb reprocessed the 5' RACE reads with MiXCR, giving one entry per CDR3 protein. The repertoire holds about 74,000 distinct CDR3 sequences, with around 5.2% as singletons. The source material was PBMCs. The receptors were gathered from a man aged 18 to 29 with multiple sclerosis.

This clonotype was seen many times. The V call is TRBV25-1, the J call TRBJ2-7, with D perhaps assigned TRBD1 or TRBD2 (5 bases each). The CDR3 has 14 amino acids. The ends were cut back, 1 base at V and 0 bases at J, with 7 bases in the middle. Germline V lookup: CDR1 MGHDK, CDR2 SYGVNS. Written as DNA, the CDR3 is TGTGCCAGCAGTGAATTGGGGACCTCCTACGAGCAGTACTTC. Protein product: CASSELGTSYEQYF.

The genes are TRBV28 and TRBJ2-7; D uncertain. Germline V gene data show CDR1 as MDHEN and CDR2 as SYDVKM. The V end was cut by 11 bases, the J end by 6 bases, with 17 bases between. The CDR3 runs 12 residues. The chain's CDR3 is CACTGTSREQYF. The CDR3 nucleotides are TGTGCCTGCACCGGTACCTCCCGCGAGCAGTACTTC.

This clonotype was counted ten times or more. V usage is TRBV7-9 and J usage is TRBJ2-3; possible D gene TRBD1, 6 bases. V dropped 6 bases and J dropped 3 bases, with 16 bases sitting between them. From germline, CDR1 is SEHNR and CDR2 FQNEAQ (reference sequence). The CDR3 length is 15 residues. In DNA form, the CDR3 reads TGTGCCAGCAGTCCTCAGGGGACCGAGACAGATACGCAGTATTTT. Protein sequence: CASSPQGTETDTQYF.

The sample holds many counts of this clonotype. The chain uses TRBV12-5 and TRBJ2-1; D call uncertain. Per the germline V gene, CDR1 is LGHNT and CDR2 is FRNRAP. This CDR3 is built from 14 residues. V gave up 5 bases and J gave up 0 bases, with 8 bases separating them. DNA of the CDR3: TGTGCTAGTGGTCCCCTGAGCTCCTACAATGAGCAGTTCTTC. It is translated as CASGPLSSYNEQFF.

J is TRBJ1-1 and V is TRBV3-1, with D perhaps TRBD1 (6 bases). This CDR3 has 16 amino acids. V dropped 0 bases and J dropped 1 base, with 12 bases sitting between them. The V gene's germline CDR1 is LGHDT and CDR2 YNNKEL (reference sequence). The DNA for the CDR3 is TGTGCCAGCAGCCAAGATACGGGGGGCGGGAACACTGAAGCTTTCTTT. It codes for CASSQDTGGGNTEAFF.

The V gene is TRBV28, the J gene TRBJ2-1; D tentatively fits TRBD1 or TRBD2 (5 bases each). The V gene's germline CDR1 is MDHEN and CDR2 SYDVKM. This CDR3 region has 13 residues. V lost 6 bases, J lost 1 base, and 7 bases lay in between. DNA for the CDR3: TGTGCCAGCAGGGGGGAATCCTACAATGAGCAGTTCTTC. Its protein product is CASRGESYNEQFF.

This clonotype came up many times. The V gene is TRBV20-1, the J gene TRBJ2-3; 11 bases agree with TRBD2. J gave up 1 base and V 5 bases, and 2 bases lay outside the gene matches. CDR3 size: 14 residues. Germline V lookup: CDR1 DFQATT, CDR2 SNEGSKA (reference sequence). The CDR3 DNA reads TGCAGTGCTGATAGCGGGGGGGGCACAGATACGCAGTATTTT. This encodes CSADSGGGTDTQYF.

With regard to this clonotype: A much larger clone lies one base from this, so it may be a read error. V and J are TRBV9 and TRBJ2-7; D not resolved. The V and J ends lost 3 bases and 7 bases respectively, with 14 bases between them. Germline-derived CDR1 and CDR2 are SGDLS and YYNGEE. The CDR3 loop spans 13 amino acids. The chain's CDR3 is CASSAQPWEEQYF. The CDR3 DNA reads TGTGCCAGCAGCGCCCAGCCATGGGAAGAGCAGTACTTC.

This clonotype was counted many times. The genes are TRBV7-2 and TRBJ2-5, with 8 bases that match TRBD1. Germline assignment: CDR1 SGHTA and CDR2 FQGNSA. The CDR3 is 17 residues long. Germline trimming cut 2 bases from V and 5 bases from J; bases unmatched to any gene: 13. CDR3 DNA: TGTGCCAGCAGCTTATTTCCCAGGGGGCGGGTAGGCGAGACCCAGTACTTC. Its protein is CASSLFPRGRVGETQYF.

This clonotype was observed many times. The rearrangement joins TRBV5-1 to TRBJ1-4; D remains ambiguous. The germline V gene has CDR1 SGHRS and CDR2 YFSETQ. The length of the CDR3 is 13 residues. V was cut by 2 bases and J by 1 base, with 3 bases left in between. The CDR3 nucleotides read TGCGCCAGCAGCTTCGGAACTAATGAAAAACTGTTTTTT. The encoded protein is CASSFGTNEKLFF.

This clonotype was seen ten or more times. This chain uses TRBV2 with TRBJ2-5; tentatively, D is TRBD2 (6 bases). Germline-derived CDR1 and CDR2 are SNHLY and FYNNEI. Trimming stripped 5 bases from V and 2 bases from J, with 12 bases between. This CDR3 is 14 amino acids long. The DNA for the CDR3 is TGTGCCAGCAGTTTCGGGACTTTTCAAGAGACCCAGTACTTC. It encodes CASSFGTFQETQYF.

V is TRBV11-2 and J is TRBJ2-7, with D possibly being TRBD1 (5 bases). Trimming stripped 6 bases from V and 6 bases from J, with 15 bases between. The CDR3 loop spans 13 amino acids. CDR1 is SGHAT and CDR2 is FQNNGV in the germline V gene. CDR3 coding DNA: TGTGCCAGCAGTCAGGAAAGGGGAAGCGAGCAGTACTTC. This encodes CASSQERGSEQYF.

In its sample, this clonotype was seen many times. The rearrangement links TRBV5-6 to TRBJ1-6; 10 bases align to TRBD1. The length of the CDR3 is 17 residues. V was pared by 0 bases and J by 7 bases, with 7 bases of the junction left unmatched. Per germline, CDR1 SGHDT and CDR2 YYEEEE. The CDR3 coding sequence is TGTGCCAGCAGCTTGGGCCGGGACAGGGGAGAGAATTCACCCCTCCACTTT. This codes for CASSLGRDRGENSPLHF.

The chain employs TRBV20-1 and TRBJ2-1, with TRBD2 matching 11 bases. The V segment lost 3 bases and the J segment 6 bases; nucleotides outside the gene matches: 7. The CDR3 sequence is 15 residues long. The germline CDR1 and CDR2 sequences are DFQATT and SNEGSKA (reference sequence). The CDR3 nucleotides are TGCAGTGCTAGTTTAGCGGGAGGGCTAAGCAATGAGCAGTTCTTC. Translated: CSASLAGGLSNEQFF.

This clonotype was picked up many times. The V call is TRBV27, the J call TRBJ2-1; no definite D call. The CDR3 consists of 16 residues. CDR1 is MNHEY, CDR2 SMNVEV, per germline (reference sequence). V was cut by 1 base and J by 5 bases, with 15 bases left in between. CDR3 coding DNA: TGTGCCAGCAGTTTATTTAGGTTTCCCCCGGACAATGAGCAGTTCTTC. Protein product: CASSLFRFPPDNEQFF.

This clonotype was counted a few times. The rearrangement links TRBV5-1 to TRBJ2-1; D not certain. With 6 bases removed from V and 7 bases from J, the gap between germline ends came to 20 bases. From germline, CDR1 is SGHRS and CDR2 YFSETQ. The CDR3 has 15 amino acids. The CDR3 nucleotides are TGCGCCAGCAAAAAGATGGGGAAAATCGGGAATGAGCAGTTCTTC. It translates to CASKKMGKIGNEQFF.

This clonotype was seen many times. This chain joins TRBV5-1 and TRBJ1-2; 8 nucleotides align to TRBD1. The germline V gene has CDR1 SGHRS and CDR2 YFSETQ. The V and J ends lost 7 bases and 4 bases, in that order; junction bases with no gene match: 0. The CDR3 length is 11 residues. The CDR3 bases are TGCGCCAGCGGGACAGGCTATGGCTACACCTTC. Translation gives CASGTGYGYTF.

The sample holds many counts of this clonotype. This chain uses TRBV21-1 with TRBJ1-2. TRBV21-1 is tagged as a pseudogene. The CDR3 extends over 8 amino acids. The CDR3 DNA sequence: TGTGCCAGCAGCCGGGCCAACTTC. This encodes CASSRANF.